This T cell receptor beta chain comes out of a study of T-cell memory formation after mild COVID-19. TCRdb analysed the 5' RACE reads with MiXCR anew, one entry per CDR3 protein. The sample holds more than 120,000 distinct CDR3 sequences, roughly a fifth seen once. Trimming left V 1 base short and J 5 bases short, with 3 bases between. There are 12 residues in the CDR3. Germline CDR1 and CDR2: LGHDT and YNNKEL (reference sequence). This sequence joins TRBV3-1 and TRBJ2-1; D not resolved. Specimen: PBMCs or a T cell subset sorted from them (not recorded which). This sequence was found in an adult woman who had mild COVID-19 (a few samples of this study predate the infection). Cell type and time point are not known. CDR3 DNA: TGTGCCAGCAGCCAAGCCAACAATGAGCAGTTCTTC. As protein: CASSQANNEQFF.